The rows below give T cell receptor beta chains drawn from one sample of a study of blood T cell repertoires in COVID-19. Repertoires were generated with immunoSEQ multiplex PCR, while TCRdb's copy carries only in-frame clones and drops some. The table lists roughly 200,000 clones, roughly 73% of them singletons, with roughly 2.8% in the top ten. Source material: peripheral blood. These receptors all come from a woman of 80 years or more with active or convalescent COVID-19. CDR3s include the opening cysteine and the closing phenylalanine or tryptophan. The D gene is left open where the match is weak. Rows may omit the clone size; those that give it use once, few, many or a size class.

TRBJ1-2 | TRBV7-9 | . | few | TGTGCCAGCAGCCCGGACAGCGCCTGGTGGGGCTACACCTTC | CASSPDSAWWGYTF
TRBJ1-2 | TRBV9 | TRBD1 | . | TGTGCCAGCAGCGTAGGACAGGGATATGGCTACACCTTC | CASSVGQGYGYTF
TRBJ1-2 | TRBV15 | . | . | TGTGCCACCAGCAGAGATCGGAACTATGGCTACACCTTC | CATSRDRNYGYTF
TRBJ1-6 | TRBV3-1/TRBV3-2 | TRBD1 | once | TGTGCCAGCAGCCTGGGACAGGGCTATAATTCACCCCTCCACTTT | CASSLGQGYNSPLHF
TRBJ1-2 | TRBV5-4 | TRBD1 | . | TGTGCCAGCAGACCTAGACAGGGGAAAGTTTCTAACTATGGCTACACCTTC | CASRPRQGKVSNYGYTF
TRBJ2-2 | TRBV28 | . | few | TGTGCCAGCAGTCTAGCCGGGGAGCTGTTTTTT | CASSLAGELFF
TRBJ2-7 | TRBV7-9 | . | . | TGTGCCAGCAGCTTATACAGACCGGCGCTTCTCTACGAGCAGTACTTC | CASSLYRPALLYEQYF
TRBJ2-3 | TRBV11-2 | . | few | TGTGCCAGCAGCTTCTCCCAACGGGATACGCAGTATTTT | CASSFSQRDTQYF
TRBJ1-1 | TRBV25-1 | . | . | TGTGCCAGCAGTGAACACGGAGTAATAAACACTGAAGCTTTCTTT | CASSEHGVINTEAFF
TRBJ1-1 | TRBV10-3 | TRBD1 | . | TGTGCCGCGGGAGGGAAACAGGGGAGAGCCAGGAACACTGAAGCTTTCTTT | CAAGGKQGRARNTEAFF
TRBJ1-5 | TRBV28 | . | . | TGTGCCAGCAGTTTCGCGGGGGTTAATCAGCCCCAGCATTTT | CASSFAGVNQPQHF
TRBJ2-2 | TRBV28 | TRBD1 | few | TGTGCCAGCAGGGGCCTTGGACAGGGGGCGAACACCGGGGAGCTGTTTTTT | CASRGLGQGANTGELFF
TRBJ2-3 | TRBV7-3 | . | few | TGTGCCAGCAGCCCGTCAGGGGATACGCAGTATTTT | CASSPSGDTQYF
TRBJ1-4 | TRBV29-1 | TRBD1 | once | TGCAGCGTGGGGACAGGGGCCAGGGATGAAAAACTGTTTTTT | CSVGTGARDEKLFF
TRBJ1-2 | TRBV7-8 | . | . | TGTGCCAGCAGCCCCCCCGGCTATGGCTACACCTTC | CASSPPGYGYTF
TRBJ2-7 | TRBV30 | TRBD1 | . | TGTGCCTGGAGTGTAGGGACAGCCTACGAGCAGTACTTC | CAWSVGTAYEQYF
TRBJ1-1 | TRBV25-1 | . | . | TGTGCCAGCAGTGAGGGAGGCTACGTTGAAGCTTTCTTT | CASSEGGYVEAFF